The clone carrying this T cell receptor (beta chain) was observed a handful of times. Its matching antigen is unknown. The record originates from a study of beta chain features in type 1 diabetes. The study, taken as a whole, reports: For patients, the naive, central memory and Treg TCRB repertoires appeared more alike than for healthy donors.

The entirety of the isolated RNA underwent reverse transcription, so expressed TCRB transcripts were sequenced. The method was immunoSEQ multiplex PCR; TCRdb's version includes in-frame clones alone and lacks a portion of them. Altogether about 110,000 clones are present, approximately 37% being singletons, with the ten largest covering 0.06% to 0.075%. Sequencing input: stem cell memory CD4+ T cells from blood. The clonotype comes from a woman in her late teens or twenties in good health.

This chain's CDR3 is CATSRGGGNQPQHF. In DNA, the CDR3 is TGTGCCACCAGCAGAGGGGGAGGCAATCAGCCCCAGCATTTT. The rearrangement joins TRBV15 to TRBJ1-5, with D unclear. Germline V lookup: CDR1 LNHNV, CDR2 YYDKDF (reference sequence). This CDR3 is built from 14 residues. The ends were cut back, 1 base at V and 2 bases at J, with 6 bases in the middle.